This T cell receptor beta chain was sequenced in a study of cytomegalovirus exposure and HLA in healthy donors. The study sampled nominally healthy donors, though unrecorded immune exposures were likely. Findings and limits, study-wide: High sensitivity and specificity were reportedly achieved when the classifier diagnosed cytomegalovirus status. Sequence variants that were highly shared formed a cluster that was likely a sequencing artifact. Earlier findings revealed that most TCR beta V segments proved productive either about 90% or about 30% of the time.

Between the trimmed V and J ends, which lost 4 bases and 3 bases, there was a span of 18 bases. Per germline, CDR1 MDHEN and CDR2 SYDVKM. This CDR3 has 16 amino acids. About this clone itself: Its antigen is still unknown.

In the PCR, 60 Vbeta and 13 Jbeta primers were used. Using immunoSEQ multiplex PCR, the repertoire was profiled, and TCRdb retains in-frame clones only, with some absent. The sample holds around 250,000 clones, about 80% seen once. Material for sequencing was PBMCs. This receptor was identified in a woman aged 60 to 75 in good health and CMV-seropositive. The chain couples TRBV28 to TRBJ1-2, with a tentative D call TRBD1 (6 bases). CDR3 loop: CASSSSPGAGDYGYTF. CDR3 coding DNA: TGTGCCAGCAGTTCAAGCCCAGGGGCAGGGGACTATGGCTACACCTTC.